This TCR beta chain was profiled in a study of cytomegalovirus exposure and HLA in healthy donors. The study's findings and limits: TCR beta chain V- and J-gene trimming was linked, in a later analysis, to a missense variant in DCLRE1C. Across all donors, roughly uniform sequencing depth was an assumption of the presence/absence analyses.

The PCR used 60 Vbeta and 13 Jbeta primers. Assay: immunoSEQ multiplex PCR; the TCRdb copy retains only in-frame clones and omits some. This table holds over 150,000 clones, 75% to 90% found once. Concerning this clone itself: Its target is not known.

The V end was cut by 7 bases, the J end by 8 bases, with 17 bases between. The CDR3 length is 13 residues. Looked up from germline, CDR1 is MGHDK and CDR2 is SYGVNS. The sequenced material came from PBMCs. The J gene is TRBJ1-2, the V gene TRBV25-1; D remains unclear. The receptor was isolated from a man aged 25-45 years in good health and CMV-seronegative. CDR3 sequence reads: CASKEGHPGGYTF. CDR3 nucleotide sequence: TGTGCCAGCAAGGAGGGTCACCCGGGGGGCTACACCTTC.